These 8 T cell receptor beta chains share one sample of origin, sequenced in a study of blood T cells in healthy people across ages. It was with a sample-barcoded 5' primer and a J-beta primer mix that a second PCR of roughly 6 to 12 cycles was run. TCRdb re-derived calls from the 5' RACE reads in MiXCR, one entry per CDR3 protein. The data contain some 710,000 distinct CDR3 sequences, roughly 20% of them singletons. The sequenced sample was blood. The receptor set was obtained from a man in his 70s in good health.

On this clonotype itself: Given the absence of the conserved phenylalanine or tryptophan at the CDR3 end, a read error is likely. The chain recombines TRBV12-3 or TRBV12-4 with TRBJ2-3, with 7 bases lining up with TRBD1. The CDR3 loop spans 16 amino acids. Losses at the gene ends were 4 bases for V and 1 base for J; bases not matched to a gene: 8. The CDR3 region is CASSSRDRARTDTQYS. Written as DNA, the CDR3 is TGTGCCAGCAGTTCGAGGGACAGAGCGCGCACAGATACGCAGTATTCT.

On this clonotype: An end of the junction differs from the germline gene, which may be a read error. The chain employs TRBV12-3 or TRBV12-4 and TRBJ1-3; 12 bases are shared with TRBD1. The CDR3 runs 17 residues. The CDR3 sequence: CAISPGQGADGGNTIYF. DNA for the CDR3: TGTGCCATCAGTCCGGGACAGGGGGCAGATGGTGGAAACACCATATATTTT.

This chain connects TRBV7-2 to TRBJ1-1; D remains unclear. CDR3 size: 15 residues. The germline V gene has CDR1 SGHTA and CDR2 FQGNSA. Between the trimmed V and J ends, which lost 3 bases and 5 bases, there was a span of 16 bases. The CDR3 coding sequence is TGTGCCAGCAGCTTGGGTACAGTGCGGGGAACTGAAGCTTTCTTT. Protein: CASSLGTVRGTEAFF.

This clonotype was observed a few times. One end of the junction is discordant with germline, which a read error may explain. The V call is TRBV5-6, the J call TRBJ2-5; a possible D gene is TRBD2 (5 bases). The CDR3 loop spans 13 amino acids. Germline V CDR1 and CDR2: SGHDT, YYEEEE. CDR3 amino acids: CASSLEAREIQYF. The DNA of the CDR3 is TGTGCCAGCAGCTTGGAAGCTAGGGAGATCCAGTACTTC. The whole variable domain, filled in from reference TRBV5-6 and TRBJ2-5, reads DAGVTQSPTHLIKTRGQQVTLRCSPKSGHDTVSWYQQALGQGPQFIFQYYEEEERQRGNFPDRFSGHQFPNYSSELNVNALLLGDSALYLCASSLEAREIQYFGPGTRLLVL.

The rearrangement links TRBV5-1 to TRBJ2-7; D is perhaps TRBD1 (5 bases). CDR1 and CDR2 from the germline V gene are SGHRS and YFSETQ. Trimming pared 2 bases from V and 0 bases from J, leaving 12 bases between. This CDR3 has 15 amino acids. Here the CDR3 DNA reads TGCGCCAGCAGCTTAGACAGCCTTAGCTCCTACGAGCAGTACGTC. Translated, it gives CASSLDSLSSYEQYV.

This clonotype came up many times. This chain links TRBV29-1 with TRBJ2-4, with 8 bases lining up with TRBD2. V trimming: 7 bases; J trimming: 7 bases; junction bases outside the gene matches: 9. Germline V lookup: CDR1 SQVTM, CDR2 ANQGSEA. The CDR3 covers 13 residues. CDR3 nucleotide sequence: TGCAGCGCATATAGCGGGATAGGGAACATTCAGTACTTC. It codes for CSAYSGIGNIQYF.

This clonotype was picked up a small number of times. The V gene is TRBV28, the J gene TRBJ2-3; 7 bases match TRBD1. Germline V lookup: CDR1 MDHEN, CDR2 SYDVKM. After removal of 3 bases from V and 6 bases from J, the junction contained 9 bases not matched to a gene. The CDR3 sequence is 15 residues long. CDR3 region: CASSFISEGADTQYF. The CDR3 region has the DNA TGTGCCAGCAGTTTTATTTCAGAGGGGGCGGATACGCAGTATTTT.

The rearrangement joins TRBV10-3 to TRBJ2-1; TRBD2 matches at 8 bases. Per the germline V gene, CDR1 is ENHRY and CDR2 is SYGVKD. The CDR3 consists of 16 residues. The V segment lost 6 bases and the J segment 2 bases; nucleotides outside the gene matches: 9. The CDR3: CAIRSSGSVPYNEQFF. CDR3 coding DNA: TGTGCCATCAGGTCTAGCGGGTCGGTCCCCTACAATGAGCAGTTCTTC.